This TCR beta chain stems from a study of response to subunit inactivated influenza vaccine. Study-level findings and limits: The authors suggested that every seasonal influenza vaccination recruits few new T cells.

A single record per CDR3 protein comes from TCRdb applying MiXCR to the RT-PCR reads. The sample contains 750,000 to 850,000 distinct CDR3 sequences, less than 20% of which appear only once. In the case of this clonotype: Its antigen is still unknown.

V lost 1 base and J 6 bases, leaving 16 bases between the germline ends. The CDR3 has 15 residues. The chain couples TRBV12-3 or TRBV12-4 to TRBJ2-7; unclear D gene. The receptor was isolated from a man in his fifties who received an inactivated influenza vaccine. The starting material was PBMCs from blood, obtained less than 6 days after vaccination. CDR3 bases: TGTGCCAGCAGTTTAGATCGAGGTATATCGTCCGAGCAGTACTTC. Translation: CASSLDRGISSEQYF.